This is a list of T cell receptor beta chains from one sample in a study of OX40 agonist ivuxolimab in advanced cancers. Profiling relied on immunoSEQ multiplex PCR, and the TCRdb table lists in-frame clones only, not all of them. Here the sample spans tens of thousands of clones, 70% to 90% being singletons. Sequencing used CD4+ or CD8+ T cells sorted from blood, obtained in a trial of the OX40 agonist ivuxolimab. These receptors were taken from an adult with an advanced solid tumor such as melanoma, head and neck, liver or kidney cancer. The CDR3 runs from the conserved cysteine through the conserved F or W. Each record gives: D gene, J gene, V gene, CDR3 DNA, CDR3 protein. A D gene is named only where the DNA matches it firmly.

>TRBD1|TRBJ2-7|TRBV30
TGTGCCTGGACTCTAAAGGGGGCCGGATACGAGCAGTACTTC
CAWTLKGAGYEQYF
>-|TRBJ1-4|TRBV7-2
TGTGCCAGCAGCTTCAGGGATAATGAAAAACTGTTTTTT
CASSFRDNEKLFF
>-|TRBJ2-3|TRBV7-8
TGTGCCAGCAGCTTAGTGAGTAGGCAGGATAGCACAGATACGCAGTATTTT
CASSLVSRQDSTDTQYF
>TRBD2|TRBJ2-7|TRBV19
TGTGCCACCGGGACTAGCGGGAGGAGCGAGCAGTACTTC
CATGTSGRSEQYF
>-|TRBJ2-3|TRBV6-6
TGTGCCAGCAGTTATGGAGGTGGCGGGGGCACAGATACGCAGTATTTT
CASSYGGGGGTDTQYF
>-|TRBJ2-7|TRBV25-1
TGTGCCAGCAGTGACGATAGCTTGGGTCTCTACGAGCAGTACTTC
CASSDDSLGLYEQYF
>-|TRBJ2-5|TRBV9
TGTGCCAGCAGCTTAGGAACCGAGACCCAGTACTTC
CASSLGTETQYF
>-|TRBJ2-7|TRBV6-5
TGTGCCAGCAAAAAAGGGGGTCAGAGGTCCTACGAGCAGTACTTC
CASKKGGQRSYEQYF
>-|TRBJ2-1|TRBV19
TGTGCCAGTAGTTTGGGGGTCTCCTACAATGAGCAGTTCTTC
CASSLGVSYNEQFF
>-|TRBJ2-4|TRBV2
TGTGCCAGCAGATTTGACAGCAAAAACATTCAGTACTTC
CASRFDSKNIQYF
>TRBD1|TRBJ1-2|TRBV6-5
TGTGCCAGCAGTCGATCGGGACAGGGAAAAGAAGGCTACACCTTC
CASSRSGQGKEGYTF
>-|TRBJ1-1|TRBV6-1
TGTGCCAGCGAGTTGGGGGGCAACATTGAAGCTTTCTTT
CASELGGNIEAFF
>-|TRBJ2-7|TRBV6-6
TGTGCCAGCATTCGCGACGCCGGCGGCGAGCAGTACTTC
CASIRDAGGEQYF
>-|TRBJ2-1|TRBV18
TGTGCCAGCTCACCAGACCTGACCAATGAGCAGTTCTTC
CASSPDLTNEQFF
>-|TRBJ2-3|TRBV2
TGTGCCAGCAGTCAGGGGGGGGCCACAGATACGCAGTATTTT
CASSQGGATDTQYF